This T cell receptor beta chain comes out of a study of control samples from healthy donors and cancer patients. In its sample, this clone was seen once. Here immunoSEQ multiplex PCR was the method, and the copy in TCRdb shows in-frame clones only, minus some. The table has some 150,000 clones, approximately 92% seen once; the top ten hold approximately 2.9%. Germline V gene data show CDR1 as SEHNR and CDR2 as FQNEAQ (reference sequence). The length of the CDR3 is 15 residues. V gave up 5 bases and J gave up 5 bases; unmatched junction bases: 11. The TCR sequence derives from a young man in good health. Sequenced sample: blood. This rearrangement joins TRBV7-9 to TRBJ2-5; 7 positions match TRBD2. CDR3: CASSPTLGLVETQYF. In nucleotides, the CDR3 is TGTGCCAGCAGCCCGACTCTCGGACTAGTGGAGACCCAGTACTTC.